This T cell receptor beta chain was sequenced for a study of CD8+ T cells in alopecia areata. Study-level results: A large proportion of expanded lesional clones were detected persisting in scalp and blood during tofacitinib.

Noted treatment: oral pan-JAK inhibitor, 5-10 mg twice daily. The sequencing template was cDNA reverse transcribed from extracted RNA. The table came from immunoSEQ multiplex PCR; TCRdb's copy has only in-frame clones and leaves some out. The sample records 95,000 to 150,000 clones, approximately 60% being singletons. On this clone: Its antigen remains unidentified.

V dropped 5 bases and J dropped 0 bases, with 11 bases sitting between them. The CDR3 loop spans 14 amino acids. Germline V CDR1 and CDR2: SGHTA, FQGNSA. This TCR was sampled from a human donor with alopecia areata. The rearrangement uses TRBV7-2 and TRBJ2-7; no definite D call. Source: CD4+ T cells sorted from blood, taken at week 4, from a patient treated with tofacitinib. The CDR3: CASSVTGSSYEQYF. CDR3 sequence (DNA): TGTGCCAGCAGCGTGACGGGTAGCTCCTACGAGCAGTACTTC.